This T cell receptor (beta chain) was documented in a study of siplizumab effects on memory and regulatory T cells. General study points: An assignable naive or memory phenotype was lacking in roughly 80-95% of proliferating CD4+ or CD8+ clones. Memory cells seemed less diverse than naive T cells, which seemed major alloresponse contributors.

Regarding this clone: The target antigen is unknown.

The CDR3 totals 16 residues. The V segment lost 6 bases and the J segment 9 bases; nucleotides outside the gene matches: 17. Germline lookup yields CDR1 SNHLY and CDR2 FYNNEI. TCRdb's copy holds only in-frame clones and misses some; the assay was immunoSEQ multiplex PCR. The table lists approximately 100,000 clones, roughly 95% of them singletons. This clonotype originated in a human donor in good health. Material for sequencing was non-Treg CD4+ T cells sorted from blood. The chain uses TRBV2 and TRBJ1-5, with 7 bases identical to TRBD1. The CDR3 DNA reads TGTGCCAGCAGCCCTGGGACAGTGTCAGGGCAGGGGCCCCAGCATTTT. Its translation is CASSPGTVSGQGPQHF. Together with reference TRBV2 and TRBJ1-5, the CDR3 gives the full variable domain: EPEVTQTPSHQVTQMGQEVILRCVPISNHLYFYWYRQILGQKVEFLVSFYNNEISEKSEIFDDQFSVERPDGSNFTLKIRSTKLEDSAMYFCASSPGTVSGQGPQHFGDGTRLSIL.